This T cell receptor (beta chain) stems from a study of human CD8 memory T cell subsets (dated by TCRdb to 2020 to 2021). Study-level background: The clonal relationships among stem-like (TSTEM), progenitor exhausted-like (TPEX) and effector memory CD8+ T cell subsets were assessed by comparing the TCRbeta repertoires of these subsets. TCRbeta repertoires were obtained from several donors, each contributing TSTEM, TPEX and effector memory subsets. Here is what the overall study found, with its caveats: Normalized Shannon-Wiener diversity was similarly high in the TSTEM and TPEX subsets, while the effector memory subsets were comparatively less diverse. Both stem-like subsets shared clonotypes with effector memory cells, but TSTEM and TPEX repertoires overlapped minimally, suggesting distinct antigen spectra. Based on Chao1 estimates, TSTEM subsets appeared to have greater repertoire diversity than TPEX subsets, which may reflect a broader range of specificities. Only TCRbeta chains were sequenced, and the repertoire comparisons were based on a handful of donors and tested using paired t-tests with Bonferroni correction.

About this clonotype itself: The target of this receptor is not known.

CCR7+ PD-1- TIGIT- cells were defined as stem-like memory CD8+ T cells (TSTEM). Density gradient separation was used to isolate peripheral blood mononuclear cells from buffy coats of healthy donors. The study enriched total CD8+ T cells through negative magnetic separation using EasySep or MojoSort CD8+ T cell isolation kits. An RNeasy Mini Kit was used to extract total RNA from duplicate vials of fewer than 180,000 sorted CD8+ T cells per subset. PBMCs were used either fresh or after cryopreservation in fetal bovine serum containing roughly 10% DMSO. Fluorescence-activated cell sorting on a FACSAria III was used to sort CD8+ T cell subsets to purity. Per the germline V gene, SGHDN is the CDR1 and FVKESK is the CDR2. The CDR3 contains 13 residues, cysteine and phenylalanine counted. No DNA accompanies this entry. Sequencing took place on a NextSeq 550. A Human TCR Profiling Kit was used to prepare UMI-labeled 5' RACE TCRbeta libraries. Every TCRbeta library was prepared in parallel with an identical number of PCR cycles. The authors' pipeline ran thus. The number of functional CDR3beta clonotypes in each TCRbeta library ranged from roughly 3,000 to 20,000. MIGEC 1.2.9 handled UMI extraction and consensus assembly, with a minimum of three reads required per UMI. MiXCR 3.0.3 was used to extract the in-frame CDR3beta repertoires. Each sample was downsampled to 42,000 randomly selected UMIs before diversity metrics were calculated in VDJtools 1.2.1. For each sample pair, the repertoire overlap metrics D, R and F2 were calculated in VDJtools using the top 3,000 clones. Following reprocessing of the reads by TCRdb, the data hold one row per CDR3 protein sequence and no DNA is available. TCRdb, rather than the study authors, made the V and J calls. The sample table holds about 17,000 distinct CDR3 sequences. Of the sample, 5% to 6.5% falls within the top ten clones.

Material for sequencing was CD8+ stem-like memory T cells (TSCM and TCM) sorted from PBMCs. The sample's cell subset or site label, decoded: stem-like memory CD8 T cells (TSTEM), CCR7+ PD-1- TIGIT-. The receptor was derived from a human donor in good health. The receptor chain draws on TRBV14 and TRBJ1-1. The CDR3 protein sequence reads: CASSQALNTEAFF. The full variable domain, completed from the reference TRBV14 and TRBJ1-1 proteins outside the CDR3, reads EAGVTQFPSHSVIEKGQTVTLRCDPISGHDNLYWYRRVMGKEIKFLLHFVKESKQDESGMPNNRFLAERTGGTYSTLKVQPAELEDSGVYFCASSQALNTEAFFGQGTRLTVV.